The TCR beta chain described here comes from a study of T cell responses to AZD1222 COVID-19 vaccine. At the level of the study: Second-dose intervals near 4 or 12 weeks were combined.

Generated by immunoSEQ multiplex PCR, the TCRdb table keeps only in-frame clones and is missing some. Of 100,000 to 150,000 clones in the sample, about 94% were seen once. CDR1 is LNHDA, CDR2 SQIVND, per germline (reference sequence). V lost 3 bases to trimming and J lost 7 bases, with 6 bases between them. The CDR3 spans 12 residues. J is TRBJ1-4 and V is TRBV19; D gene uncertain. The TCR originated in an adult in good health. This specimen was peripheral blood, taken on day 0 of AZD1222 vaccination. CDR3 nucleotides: TGTGCCAGTAGTATCGGCAGTGAAAAACTGTTTTTT. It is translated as CASSIGSEKLFF.